The next 8 T cell receptor beta chains were all read from a single sample in a study of response to subunit inactivated influenza vaccine. Each CDR3 protein gets one entry after TCRdb re-called the RT-PCR reads with MiXCR. The sample shows hundreds of thousands of distinct CDR3 sequences, around 15% of them seen only once. This material consisted of PBMCs from blood, taken 14 to 15 days before vaccination. The origin of the receptors is a man over 45 who received an inactivated influenza vaccine.

This clonotype was recorded many times. The V and J genes are TRBV11-2 and TRBJ1-3; D is undetermined. V was trimmed by 2 bases and J by 7 bases, leaving 6 bases between them. Looked up from germline, CDR1 is SGHAT and CDR2 is FQNNGV. The CDR3 length is 12 residues. CDR3 sequence (DNA): TGTGCCAGCAGCTTATCCCAGAACACCATATATTTT. Its translation is CASSLSQNTIYF. Based on the CDR3 plus reference TRBV11-2 and TRBJ1-3, the full variable domain is EAGVAQSPRYKIIEKRQSVAFWCNPISGHATLYWYQQILGQGPKLLIQFQNNGVVDDSQLPKDRFSAERLKGVDSTLKIQPAKLEDSAVYLCASSLSQNTIYFGEGSWLTVV.

With regard to this clonotype: One end of the junction does not line up with germline, which may come from a read error. CDR3 nucleotides: TGTGCCAGCAGCCATTCCCAGGGCAGGGCGTTCTTC. This codes for CASSHSQGRAFF. V and J are TRBV3-1 and TRBJ1-2; possibly TRBD1 for D (5 bases). Looked up from germline, CDR1 is LGHDT and CDR2 is YNNKEL (reference sequence). This CDR3 has 12 residues. The whole variable domain, filled in from reference TRBV3-1 and TRBJ1-2, reads DTAVSQTPKYLVTQMGNDKSIKCEQNLGHDTMYWYKQDSKKFLKIMFSYNNKELIINETVPNRFSPKSPDKAHLNLHINSLELGDSAVYFCASSHSQGRAFFGSGTRLTVV.

The chain links TRBV6-2 or TRBV6-3 to TRBJ2-7, with a tentative D call TRBD2 (5 bases). With 6 bases removed from V and 2 bases from J, the gap between germline ends came to 11 bases. The CDR3 has 13 amino acids. Germline CDR1 MNHEY, CDR2 SVGEGT. The CDR3 nucleotides are TGTGCCAGCAGCCAAACTAGAACCTACGAGCAGTACTTC. As protein: CASSQTRTYEQYF.

This clonotype was observed many times. V and J are TRBV3-1 and TRBJ2-7, with TRBD2 as a possible D gene (6 bases). V was clipped by 1 base and J by 2 bases, with 18 bases between them. Germline CDR1 reads LGHDT; CDR2 reads YNNKEL (reference sequence). The CDR3 loop spans 17 amino acids. Here the CDR3 DNA reads TGTGCCAGCAGCCAAGGTTCGGCGCAGCGGGTCGCCTACGAGCAGTACTTC. This gives the protein CASSQGSAQRVAYEQYF.

The CDR3 region has the DNA TGCGCCAGCAGCCCCCAGGAGCGGGGGGGCACAGATACGCAGTATTTT. Protein sequence: CASSPQERGGTDTQYF. The J gene is TRBJ2-3, the V gene TRBV4-1; 9 nucleotides agree with TRBD2. Looked up from germline, CDR1 is MGHRA and CDR2 is YSYEKL. The CDR3 covers 16 residues. Losses at the gene ends were 4 bases for V and 1 base for J; bases not matched to a gene: 6.

This clonotype was counted only a few times. This sequence joins TRBV11-2 and TRBJ2-5; the D gene could be TRBD1 or TRBD2 (5 bases each). This CDR3 contains 14 residues. V lost 7 bases to trimming and J lost 5 bases, with 17 bases between them. The germline gives CDR1 SGHAT, CDR2 FQNNGV. The CDR3 sequence is CASNTQGGEETQYF. The DNA for the CDR3 is TGTGCCAGCAACACCCAGGGTGGGGAGGAGACCCAGTACTTC.

This chain connects TRBV24-1 to TRBJ2-3; 8 positions agree with TRBD2. V shed 5 bases, J shed 4 bases, and the junction held 7 bases outside the gene matches. CDR3 length: 15 amino acids. The germline V gene encodes CDR1 KGHDR and CDR2 SFDVKD. The CDR3 reads CATSAQSGSSDTQYF. Written as DNA, the CDR3 is TGTGCCACCAGTGCGCAAAGCGGGAGTTCAGATACGCAGTATTTT.

The gene calls are TRBV5-1 and TRBJ1-1, with D maybe TRBD1 (5 bases). CDR3 length equals 15 residues. From germline, CDR1 is SGHRS and CDR2 YFSETQ. The V gene lost 1 base and the J gene lost 0 bases, with 10 bases spanning the gap. The CDR3 bases are TGCGCCAGCAGCTTGATCGACAGATTGAACACTGAAGCTTTCTTT. It is translated as CASSLIDRLNTEAFF.